This T cell receptor beta chain came from a study of vaccination and CD4 T cells after COVID-19. Study-wide context: Post-vaccine sampling followed dose two by a median around 74 days (range 14 to 241). As a positive control, some control cultures were given a CEFX pool, while others were given an HIV-1 Nef pool or no peptide.

The count of this clonotype is one. As yet, its antigen is unknown. Treatment defined: roughly ten-day PBMC culture with coronavirus spike peptide pools or control peptides (ViraFEST assay). Negative-selection isolation of CD4+ T cells was performed after 10 days of culture. The Oncomine TCR Beta short-read assay sequenced DNA from cultured CD4+ T cells. Via MiXCR, TCRdb re-called the PCR reads, giving one row per CDR3 protein. Among approximately 18,000 distinct CDR3 sequences listed, around two fifths were seen once. Sequences were derived from CD4+ T cells from blood, cultured in vitro, sampled after SARS-CoV-2 vaccination. The source is a human donor who had recovered from COVID-19.

The CDR3 region is CAWSGVRTGPNTEAFF. In DNA, the CDR3 is TGTGCCTGGAGTGGAGTGCGAACCGGGCCGAACACTGAAGCTTTCTTT. This chain uses TRBV30 with TRBJ1-1; D gene uncertain. The CDR3 contains 16 residues. The germline V gene has CDR1 GTSNPN and CDR2 SVGIG (reference sequence). Deletions cut 1 base from V and 1 base from J, with 16 bases between.